This passage covers 15 T cell receptor beta chains from one sample sequenced in a study of cytomegalovirus exposure and HLA in healthy donors. Profiling relied on immunoSEQ multiplex PCR, and the TCRdb table lists in-frame clones only, not all of them. The data contain some 170,000 clones, more than 75% of them singletons. Sequenced input: PBMCs. All receptors derive from a woman aged 30 to 39 in good health and CMV-seronegative.

V and J are TRBV5-5 and TRBJ2-3, with a tentative D call TRBD2 (5 bases). Germline V gene lookup returns CDR1 SGHKS and CDR2 YYEKEE (reference sequence). This CDR3 region has 14 residues. Trimming removed 3 bases at V and 5 bases at J, with 13 bases between. The CDR3 sequence is CASSWEMGGDTQYF. The CDR3, as DNA: TGTGCCAGCAGCTGGGAGATGGGTGGAGATACGCAGTATTTT. The full variable domain, completed using reference TRBV5-5 and TRBJ2-3, is DAGVTQSPTHLIKTRGQQVTLRCSPISGHKSVSWYQQVLGQGPQFIFQYYEKEERGRGNFPDRFSARQFPNYSSELNVNALLLGDSALYLCASSWEMGGDTQYFGPGTRLTVL.

The J gene is TRBJ2-6, the V gene TRBV15, with D perhaps matching TRBD1 (6 bases). CDR3 length: 18 residues. CDR1 and CDR2 from the germline V gene are LNHNV and YYDKDF (reference sequence). V lost 2 bases, J lost 0 bases, and 14 bases lay in between. This chain's CDR3 is CATSRTGTTSSGANVLTF. The CDR3 DNA is TGTGCCACCAGCAGAACCGGGACAACAAGCTCTGGGGCCAACGTCCTGACTTTC.

CDR3: CASSPPGSDTQYF. CDR3 coding DNA: TGTGCCAGCAGCCCCCCAGGGTCAGATACGCAGTATTTT. The chain employs TRBV7-9 and TRBJ2-3; perhaps TRBD1 as D (5 bases). V lost 5 bases to trimming and J lost 4 bases, with 10 bases between them. The length of the CDR3 is 13 residues. Germline V gene data show CDR1 as SEHNR and CDR2 as FQNEAQ (reference sequence).

J is TRBJ1-6 and V is TRBV6-1; 12 nucleotides match TRBD1. The CDR3 has 14 amino acids. V lost 4 bases and J lost 10; bases outside the gene matches: 2. The germline gives CDR1 MNHNS, CDR2 SASEGT. Here the CDR3 reads CASSGDRGLSPLHF. For the CDR3, the DNA is TGTGCCAGCAGTGGGGACAGGGGGCTATCACCCCTCCACTTT.

The V gene is TRBV18, the J gene TRBJ2-2; possibly TRBD2 for D (6 bases). With 3 bases removed from V and 0 bases from J, the gap between germline ends came to 14 bases. Per germline, CDR1 KGHSH and CDR2 LQKENI. The CDR3 is 17 amino acids. This CDR3 is CASSPFTGVANTGELFF. CDR3 sequence (DNA): TGTGCCAGCTCACCGTTTACGGGGGTCGCGAACACCGGGGAGCTGTTTTTT.

This clone was detected once. The chain employs TRBV29-1 and TRBJ2-2, with 9 bases lining up with TRBD1. The CDR3 runs to 15 residues. Per the germline V gene, CDR1 is SQVTM and CDR2 is ANQGSEA. V lost 1 base, J lost 6 bases, and 6 bases stayed unmatched. The CDR3 coding sequence is TGCAGCGTTGAAGCGGGGACAGGGTCCCCCGGGGAGCTGTTTTTT. Translating gives CSVEAGTGSPGELFF.

The V gene is TRBV18, the J gene TRBJ2-1; TRBD2 matches at 14 bases. The germline gives CDR1 KGHSH, CDR2 LQKENI. CDR3 length: 22 residues. V lost 2 bases and J lost 1; bases outside the gene matches: 16. The CDR3 DNA reads TGTGCCAGCTCACCAAGGATATTCGTCGGGACTAGCGGGGGAAGTTCCTACAATGAGCAGTTCTTC. Translation: CASSPRIFVGTSGGSSYNEQFF.

This clone was seen a single time. This CDR3 reads CASSLAGGTQYF. The CDR3 DNA sequence: TGTGCCAGCAGCTTAGCGGGTGGTACGCAGTATTTT. The genes are TRBV13 and TRBJ2-3; no clear D. Germline lookup yields CDR1 PRHDT and CDR2 FYEKMQ (reference sequence). The V end lost 1 base, the J end lost 8 bases, and 7 bases lay between the germline ends. The CDR3 runs 12 residues.

The chain recombines TRBV25-1 with TRBJ2-5; weak D call: TRBD2 (6 bases). Germline CDR1 is MGHDK and CDR2 is SYGVNS. The V gene lost 2 bases and the J gene lost 3 bases, with 19 bases spanning the gap. There are 17 residues in the CDR3. The CDR3 is CASSEVGSGGPKETQYF. CDR3 nucleotide sequence: TGTGCCAGCAGTGAAGTTGGTAGCGGAGGCCCGAAAGAGACCCAGTACTTC. Using reference TRBV25-1 and TRBJ2-5 for the parts outside the CDR3, the full variable domain is EADIYQTPRYLVIGTGKKITLECSQTMGHDKMYWYQQDPGMELHLIHYSYGVNSTEKGDLSSESTVSRIRTEHFPLTLESARPSHTSQYLCASSEVGSGGPKETQYFGPGTRLLVL.

This sequence joins TRBV10-1 and TRBJ1-1; a weak D match, TRBD1 (5 bases). The CDR3 consists of 15 residues. V lost 0 bases, J lost 2 bases, and 10 bases lay in between. Germline V gene sequence: CDR1 WNHNN, CDR2 SYGVQD (reference sequence). The CDR3 loop is CASSESQGSNTEAFF. The CDR3 DNA reads as TGCGCCAGCAGTGAGTCCCAGGGATCCAACACTGAAGCTTTCTTT.

This clone came up once. This chain connects TRBV5-1 to TRBJ2-1; TRBD2 aligns across 16 bases. The CDR3 runs 18 residues. Germline CDR1 and CDR2: SGHRS and YFSETQ. V lost 3 bases and J lost 5; bases outside the gene matches: 8. CDR3 residues: CASSWGLAGGEPNNEQFF. Here the CDR3 DNA reads TGCGCCAGCAGCTGGGGACTAGCGGGGGGGGAGCCTAACAATGAGCAGTTCTTC.

This chain connects TRBV6-1 to TRBJ1-2; 8 positions match TRBD1. Trimming took 6 bases from V and 8 from J; bases not matched to a gene: 14. Germline V gene sequence: CDR1 MNHNS, CDR2 SASEGT. CDR3 length: 15 amino acids. The CDR3 is CASSIRGTGAWGYTF. In DNA form, the CDR3 reads TGTGCCAGCAGCATACGTGGGACAGGTGCATGGGGCTACACCTTC.

There are a few counts of this clone. The chain links TRBV6-5 to TRBJ2-7; maybe TRBD1 (6 bases). Trimming took off 5 bases at V and 5 bases at J, with 13 bases between the two ends. The CDR3 consists of 13 residues. The V gene's germline CDR1 is MNHEY and CDR2 SVGAGI. DNA of the CDR3: TGTGCCAGCAGTAACAGGGTCCGCCACGAGCAGTACTTC. Its protein product is CASSNRVRHEQYF.

This chain connects TRBV2 to TRBJ2-1; D call uncertain. The CDR3 sequence is 11 residues long. Germline CDR1 SNHLY, CDR2 FYNNEI. Trimming left V 6 bases short and J 8 bases short, with 8 bases between. CDR3: CASRARDEQFF. The CDR3 DNA is TGTGCCAGCAGGGCTAGAGATGAGCAGTTCTTC. Supplemented by reference TRBV2 and TRBJ2-1, the full variable domain reads EPEVTQTPSHQVTQMGQEVILRCVPISNHLYFYWYRQILGQKVEFLVSFYNNEISEKSEIFDDQFSVERPDGSNFTLKIRSTKLEDSAMYFCASRARDEQFFGPGTRLTVL.

The chain links TRBV10-3 to TRBJ1-1, with no clear D. CDR3 length equals 12 residues. Germline V gene lookup returns CDR1 ENHRY and CDR2 SYGVKD. Trimming shortened V by 6 bases and J by 0 bases, and 5 bases separated the two germline ends. The CDR3 protein is CAISGMNTEAFF. In DNA, the CDR3 is TGTGCCATCAGCGGTATGAACACTGAAGCTTTCTTT.